The T cell receptor (beta chain) described here comes from a study of breast tumors, draining lymph nodes, adjacent tissues. This clonotype has a handful of counts. A much larger clone is a single base away; this may be a read error. The missing conserved phenylalanine or tryptophan at the end of this CDR3 makes a read error likely. Trimming removed 3 bases at V and 10 bases at J, with 16 bases between. Germline V gene data show CDR1 as SGHVS and CDR2 as FQNEAQ. The CDR3 has 14 residues. The lymph nodes were axillary draining lymph nodes from breast cancer patients. TCRdb independently ran MiXCR on the multiplex PCR reads; one entry per CDR3 protein. In the table there are over 70,000 distinct CDR3 sequences, approximately 28% of which are singletons.

The V gene is TRBV7-8, the J gene TRBJ2-1; a possible D gene is TRBD1 (6 bases). This clonotype was obtained from a female donor with breast cancer. Some clones in this sample may be carry-over from other donors' samples. The sequenced sample was axillary lymph node tissue. CDR3 nucleotide sequence: TGTGCCAGCAGCTTGGGGGCCGGGGCGCGAGAGCAGTTCCTC. It specifies CASSLGAGAREQFL.